The 8 T cell receptor beta chains below all came from one sample that was sequenced in a study of blood T cell repertoires in COVID-19. Sequencing was performed with immunoSEQ multiplex PCR; in TCRdb, only in-frame clones are kept and a portion is missing. Of tens of thousands of clones in the sample, 88% were seen once. Sequenced sample: peripheral blood. Every receptor here comes from a human donor in a cohort sampled during active COVID-19.

The chain couples TRBV6-2 or TRBV6-3 to TRBJ1-5; D is undetermined. Trimming left V 5 bases short and J 6 bases short, with 14 bases between. Germline CDR1 is MNHEY and CDR2 is SVGEGT. CDR3 length equals 14 residues. The CDR3 here is CASSVGVEGQPQHF. The DNA of the CDR3 is TGTGCCAGCAGTGTCGGAGTGGAGGGTCAGCCCCAGCATTTT.

V usage is TRBV6-2 or TRBV6-3 and J usage is TRBJ2-1; tentative D call: TRBD1 (5 bases). The germline CDR1 and CDR2 sequences are MNHEY and SVGEGT. Trimming removed 4 bases from V and 3 bases from J, with 10 bases in between. This CDR3 spans 14 amino acids. Written as DNA, the CDR3 is TGTGCCAGCAGTTCGCAGGGATACTACAATGAGCAGTTCTTC. Protein sequence: CASSSQGYYNEQFF.

V is TRBV28 and J is TRBJ1-6; TRBD1 agrees at 7 bases. V dropped 6 bases and J dropped 5; count of bases not matched to a gene: 13. From germline, CDR1 is MDHEN and CDR2 SYDVKM. This CDR3 is built from 17 residues. The CDR3 coding sequence is TGTGCCAGCAGGACGTTGGGACAGCCGCTTAATAATTCACCCCTCCACTTT. Its translation is CASRTLGQPLNNSPLHF.

V usage is TRBV19 and J usage is TRBJ1-2; 9 bases map to TRBD1. The CDR3 loop spans 14 amino acids. V lost 0 bases, J lost 7 bases, and 3 bases stayed unmatched. CDR1 LNHDA and CDR2 SQIVND come from the germline V gene (reference sequence). The CDR3 DNA reads as TGTGCCAGTAGTATAGAACAGGGGGCGCGTGGCTACACCTTC. It is translated as CASSIEQGARGYTF.

The chain combines TRBV27 with TRBJ1-2; TRBD1 matches at 7 bases. Looked up from germline, CDR1 is MNHEY and CDR2 is SMNVEV (reference sequence). V shed 6 bases and J 0 bases; nucleotides not matched to a gene: 4. The CDR3 spans 14 residues. CDR3 sequence (DNA): TGTGCCAGCAGCCGACAGGGACCTAACTATGGCTACACCTTC. This gives the protein CASSRQGPNYGYTF.

This chain links TRBV7-8 with TRBJ1-2; D gene uncertain. The CDR3 spans 14 residues. Between the trimmed V and J ends, which lost 4 bases and 2 bases, there was a span of 11 bases. Per germline, CDR1 SGHVS and CDR2 FQNEAQ. CDR3 amino acids: CASSSGTVNYGYTF. CDR3 DNA sequence: TGTGCCAGCAGCTCGGGTACCGTAAACTATGGCTACACCTTC.

This chain links TRBV28 with TRBJ2-7; 8 positions agree with TRBD2. Germline V gene lookup returns CDR1 MDHEN and CDR2 SYDVKM. With V trimmed by 5 bases and J by 4 bases, 13 bases remained unmatched. The CDR3 runs 16 residues. CDR3 amino acids: CASSTPRRASGYEQYF. CDR3 nucleotide sequence: TGTGCCAGCAGTACCCCCCGTCGGGCTAGCGGGTACGAGCAGTACTTC.

The chain carries TRBV10-3 and TRBJ2-1; D is perhaps TRBD1 (6 bases). CDR1 and CDR2 (germline): ENHRY, SYGVKD. The V gene lost 10 bases and the J gene lost 5 bases, with 18 bases spanning the gap. This CDR3 region has 14 residues. As DNA, the CDR3 is TGTGCCACCTCACAGGGTCATCAGAACAATGAGCAGTTCTTC. It codes for CATSQGHQNNEQFF.